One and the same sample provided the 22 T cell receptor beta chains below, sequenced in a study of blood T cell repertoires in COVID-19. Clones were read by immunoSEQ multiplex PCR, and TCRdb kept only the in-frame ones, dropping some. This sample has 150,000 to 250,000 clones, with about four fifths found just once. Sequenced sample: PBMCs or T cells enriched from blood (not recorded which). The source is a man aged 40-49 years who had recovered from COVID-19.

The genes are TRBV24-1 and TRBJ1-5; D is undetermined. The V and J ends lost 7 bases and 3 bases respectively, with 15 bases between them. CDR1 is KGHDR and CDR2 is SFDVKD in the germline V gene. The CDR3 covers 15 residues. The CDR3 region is CATRGSGSDNQPQHF. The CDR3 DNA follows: TGTGCCACCAGAGGGTCGGGGTCAGACAATCAGCCCCAGCATTTT.

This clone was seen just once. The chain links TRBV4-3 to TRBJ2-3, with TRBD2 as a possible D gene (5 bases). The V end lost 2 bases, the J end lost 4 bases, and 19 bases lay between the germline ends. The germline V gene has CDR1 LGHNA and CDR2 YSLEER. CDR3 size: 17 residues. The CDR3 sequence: CASSQRYYGNDPDTQYF. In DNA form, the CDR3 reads TGCGCCAGCAGCCAAAGGTATTACGGGAACGACCCAGATACGCAGTATTTT.

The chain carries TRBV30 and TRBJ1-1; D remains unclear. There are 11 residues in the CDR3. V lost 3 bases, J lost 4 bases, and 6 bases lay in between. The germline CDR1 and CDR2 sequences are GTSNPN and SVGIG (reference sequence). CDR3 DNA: TGTGCCTGGAGCGGTTTCACTGAAGCTTTCTTT. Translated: CAWSGFTEAFF.

The CDR3 coding sequence is TGTGCCAGCAACCACGGACTAGCGGGAGATCAGGAGCAGTTCTTC. Its protein product is CASNHGLAGDQEQFF. This sequence joins TRBV6-5 and TRBJ2-1, with TRBD2 matching over 13 bases. The length of the CDR3 is 15 residues. From germline, CDR1 is MNHEY and CDR2 SVGAGI. The V segment lost 7 bases and the J segment 10 bases; nucleotides outside the gene matches: 10.

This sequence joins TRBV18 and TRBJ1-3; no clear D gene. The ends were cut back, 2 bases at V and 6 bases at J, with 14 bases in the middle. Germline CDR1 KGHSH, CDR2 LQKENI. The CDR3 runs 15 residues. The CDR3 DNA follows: TGTGCCAGCTCACCAAATCCTTCTCCCTCAAACACCATATATTTT. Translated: CASSPNPSPSNTIYF.

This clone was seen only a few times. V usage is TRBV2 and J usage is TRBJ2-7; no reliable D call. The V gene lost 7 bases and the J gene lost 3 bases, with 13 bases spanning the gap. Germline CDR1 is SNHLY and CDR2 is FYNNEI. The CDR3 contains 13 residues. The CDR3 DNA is TGTGCCAGCAACCAAGACACCTTCTACGAGCAGTACTTC. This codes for CASNQDTFYEQYF.

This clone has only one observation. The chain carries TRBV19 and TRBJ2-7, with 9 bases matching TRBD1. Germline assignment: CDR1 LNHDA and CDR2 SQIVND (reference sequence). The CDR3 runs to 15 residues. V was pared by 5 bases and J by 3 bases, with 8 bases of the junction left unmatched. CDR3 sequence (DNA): TGTGCCAGTAGTGTGGGACAGGGCCCAATCTACGAGCAGTACGTC. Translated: CASSVGQGPIYEQYV.

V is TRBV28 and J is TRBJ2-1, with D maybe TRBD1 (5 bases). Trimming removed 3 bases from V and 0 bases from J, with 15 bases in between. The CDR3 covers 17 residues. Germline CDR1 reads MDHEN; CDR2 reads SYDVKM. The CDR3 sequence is CASSFAGRQSSYNEQFF. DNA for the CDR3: TGTGCCAGCAGTTTCGCAGGTCGACAGAGCTCCTACAATGAGCAGTTCTTC.

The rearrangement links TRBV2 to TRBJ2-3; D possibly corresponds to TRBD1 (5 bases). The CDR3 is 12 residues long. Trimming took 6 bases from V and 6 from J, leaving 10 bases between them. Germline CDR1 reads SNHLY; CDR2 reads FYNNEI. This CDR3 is CASRGPVDTQYF. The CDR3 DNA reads TGTGCCAGCAGGGGGCCTGTGGATACGCAGTATTTT.

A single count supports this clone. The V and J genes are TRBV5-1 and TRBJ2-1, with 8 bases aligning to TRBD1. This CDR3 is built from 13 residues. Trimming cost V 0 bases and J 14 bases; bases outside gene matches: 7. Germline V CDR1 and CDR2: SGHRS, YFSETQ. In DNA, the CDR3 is TGCGCCAGCAGCTTGGGGACAGGGAATGGGGAGTTCTTC. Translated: CASSLGTGNGEFF.

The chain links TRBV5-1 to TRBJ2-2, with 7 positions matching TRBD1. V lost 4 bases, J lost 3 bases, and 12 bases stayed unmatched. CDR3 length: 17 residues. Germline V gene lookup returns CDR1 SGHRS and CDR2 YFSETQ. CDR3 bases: TGCGCCAGCAGCGTTGACAGGGTTGAATGGGACACCGGGGAGCTGTTTTTT. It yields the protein CASSVDRVEWDTGELFF. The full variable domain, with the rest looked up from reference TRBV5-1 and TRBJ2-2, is KAGVTQTPRYLIKTRGQQVTLSCSPISGHRSVSWYQQTPGQGLQFLFEYFSETQRNKGNFPGRFSGRQFSNSRSEMNVSTLELGDSALYLCASSVDRVEWDTGELFFGEGSRLTVL.

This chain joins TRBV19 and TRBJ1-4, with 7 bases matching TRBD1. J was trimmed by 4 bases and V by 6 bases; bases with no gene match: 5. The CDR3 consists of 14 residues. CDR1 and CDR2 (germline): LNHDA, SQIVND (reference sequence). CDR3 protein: CASSPGTVNEKLFF. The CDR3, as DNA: TGTGCCAGTAGCCCCGGGACAGTTAATGAAAAACTGTTTTTT. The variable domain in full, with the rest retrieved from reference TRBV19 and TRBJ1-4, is DGGITQSPKYLFRKEGQNVTLSCEQNLNHDAMYWYRQDPGQGLRLIYYSQIVNDFQKGDIAEGYSVSREKKESFPLTVTSAQKNPTAFYLCASSPGTVNEKLFFGSGTQLSVL.

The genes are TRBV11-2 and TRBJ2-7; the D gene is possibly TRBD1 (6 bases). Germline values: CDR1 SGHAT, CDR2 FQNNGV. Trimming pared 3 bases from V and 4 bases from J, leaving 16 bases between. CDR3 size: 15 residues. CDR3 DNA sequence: TGTGCCAGCAGCTTCGGAGACAGGACTCTTTACGAGCAGTACTTC. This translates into CASSFGDRTLYEQYF.

CDR3 in amino acids: CASSTGTGSNGYTF. CDR3 DNA: TGTGCCAGCAGTACCGGGACAGGGTCCAATGGCTACACCTTC. J is TRBJ1-2 and V is TRBV2; 9 bases are a match to TRBD1. V shed 5 bases, J shed 6 bases, and the junction held 7 bases outside the gene matches. This CDR3 spans 14 amino acids. CDR1 is SNHLY, CDR2 FYNNEI, per germline.

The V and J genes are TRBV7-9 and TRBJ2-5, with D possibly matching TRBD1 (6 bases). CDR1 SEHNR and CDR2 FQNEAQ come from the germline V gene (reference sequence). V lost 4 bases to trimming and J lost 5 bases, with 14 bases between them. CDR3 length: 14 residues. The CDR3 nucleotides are TGTGCCAGCAGCTCGTCAGGGGCGGGTGAGACCCAGTACTTC. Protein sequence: CASSSSGAGETQYF.

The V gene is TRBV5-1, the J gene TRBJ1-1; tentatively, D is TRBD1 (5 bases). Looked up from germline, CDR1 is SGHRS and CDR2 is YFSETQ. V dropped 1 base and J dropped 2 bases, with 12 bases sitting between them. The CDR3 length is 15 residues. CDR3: CASSLSGHRNTEAFF. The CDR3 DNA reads TGCGCCAGCAGCTTGTCTGGACACAGAAACACTGAAGCTTTCTTT.

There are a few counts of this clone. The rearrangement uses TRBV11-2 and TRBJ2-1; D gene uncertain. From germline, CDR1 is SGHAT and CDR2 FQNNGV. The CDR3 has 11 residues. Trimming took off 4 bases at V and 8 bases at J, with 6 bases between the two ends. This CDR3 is CASSYSDEQFF. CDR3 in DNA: TGTGCCAGCAGCTACAGTGATGAGCAGTTCTTC.

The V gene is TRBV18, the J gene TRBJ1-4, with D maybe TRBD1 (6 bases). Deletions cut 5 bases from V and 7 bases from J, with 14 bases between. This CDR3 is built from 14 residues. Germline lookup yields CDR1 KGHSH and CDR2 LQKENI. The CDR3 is CASSSDSGTEKLFF. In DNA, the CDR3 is TGTGCCAGCTCATCGGACAGCGGCACTGAAAAACTGTTTTTT. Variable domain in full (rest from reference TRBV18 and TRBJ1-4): NAGVMQNPRHLVRRRGQEARLRCSPMKGHSHVYWYRQLPEEGLKFMVYLQKENIIDESGMPKERFSAEFPKEGPSILRIQQVVRGDSAAYFCASSSDSGTEKLFFGSGTQLSVL.

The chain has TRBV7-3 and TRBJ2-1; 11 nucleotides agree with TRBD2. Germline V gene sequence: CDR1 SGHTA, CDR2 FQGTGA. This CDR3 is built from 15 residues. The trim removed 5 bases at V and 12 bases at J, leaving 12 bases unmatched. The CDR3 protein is CASSPSVLAGVRQFF. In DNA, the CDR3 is TGTGCCAGCAGCCCCTCTGTACTAGCGGGAGTTAGGCAGTTCTTC. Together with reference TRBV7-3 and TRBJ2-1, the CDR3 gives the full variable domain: GAGVSQTPSNKVTEKGKYVELRCDPISGHTALYWYRQSLGQGPEFLIYFQGTGAADDSGLPNDRFFAVRPEGSVSTLKIQRTERGDSAVYLCASSPSVLAGVRQFFGPGTRLTVL.

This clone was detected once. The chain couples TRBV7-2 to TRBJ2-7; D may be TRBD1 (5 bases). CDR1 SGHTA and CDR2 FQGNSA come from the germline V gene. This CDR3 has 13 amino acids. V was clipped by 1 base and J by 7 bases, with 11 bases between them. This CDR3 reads CASSLVGRVEQYV. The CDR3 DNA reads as TGTGCCAGCAGCTTAGTCGGCAGGGTTGAGCAGTACGTC.

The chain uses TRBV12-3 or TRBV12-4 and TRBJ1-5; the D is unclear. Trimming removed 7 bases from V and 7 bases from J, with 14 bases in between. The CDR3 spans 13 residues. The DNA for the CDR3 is TGTGCCAGCACAAGAGACCTAGGCCAGCCCCAGCATTTT. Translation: CASTRDLGQPQHF.

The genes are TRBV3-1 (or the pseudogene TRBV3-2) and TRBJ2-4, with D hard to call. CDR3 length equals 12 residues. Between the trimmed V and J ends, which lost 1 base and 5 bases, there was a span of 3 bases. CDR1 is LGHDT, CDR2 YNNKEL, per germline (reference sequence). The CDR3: CASSQAENIQYF. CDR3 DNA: TGTGCCAGCAGCCAAGCGGAAAACATTCAGTACTTC.